This T cell receptor beta chain was recovered during a study of cytomegalovirus exposure and HLA in healthy donors. Vbeta (60) and Jbeta (13) primers were used in the PCR. Sequencing used immunoSEQ multiplex PCR; TCRdb keeps in-frame clones, though not all of them. The sample has about 200,000 clones; 82% are singletons. In its sample, this clone was seen a few times. Its antigen is as yet unknown. Notes on the study in general: Cytomegalovirus-associated status was assigned to fewer than 200 TCR beta chains. An Asian-associated ancestry cluster reportedly showed fewer N-insertions than the roughly 670-donor mean in a later analysis.

The CDR3 has 17 residues. Trimming at V came to 0 bases and at J to 0 bases, leaving 8 bases not matched to a gene. CDR1 is MGHRA and CDR2 is YSYEKL in the germline V gene. The sequence derives from a woman between 45 and 60 years old in good health and CMV-seropositive. V usage is TRBV4-1 and J usage is TRBJ2-7, with TRBD1 matching 7 bases. Material for sequencing was PBMCs. CDR3 protein: CASSQEPRPGGSYEQYF. CDR3 DNA: TGCGCCAGCAGCCAAGAGCCTCGACCAGGGGGCTCCTACGAGCAGTACTTC.